These 10 T cell receptor beta chains share one sample of origin, sequenced in a study of blood T cell repertoires in COVID-19. TCRdb's table, derived via immunoSEQ multiplex PCR, lists solely in-frame clones and lacks some. The sample yields more than 100,000 clones, about 89% seen once. The specimen was peripheral blood. The receptors shown here come from a woman in her sixties or seventies with acute or convalescent COVID-19.

V is TRBV6-5 and J is TRBJ2-1; 10 nucleotides align to TRBD1. The CDR3 contains 15 residues. Trimming at V came to 2 bases and at J to 4 bases, leaving 2 bases not matched to a gene. Per germline, CDR1 MNHEY and CDR2 SVGAGI. CDR3 protein: CASSYRDRGYNEQFF. DNA for the CDR3: TGTGCCAGCAGTTACCGGGACAGGGGATACAATGAGCAGTTCTTC.

The chain employs TRBV10-3 and TRBJ1-4, with TRBD1 identical over 10 bases. Per the germline V gene, CDR1 is ENHRY and CDR2 is SYGVKD. The CDR3 is 14 residues long. V lost 6 bases, J lost 5 bases, and 3 bases stayed unmatched. The CDR3 DNA reads TGTGCCATCAGCCCGGGACAGGGGAATGAAAAACTGTTTTTT. Protein: CAISPGQGNEKLFF.

The chain has TRBV19 and TRBJ2-3; TRBD2 might be the D (7 bases). This CDR3 is 14 amino acids long. The germline V and J ends were trimmed by 2 bases and 11 bases, with 17 bases remaining between them. Per the germline V gene, CDR1 is LNHDA and CDR2 is SQIVND (reference sequence). DNA of the CDR3: TGTGCCAGTAGTATAAGGGGGGGTTCGAGGGAGCAGTATTTT. Translated, it gives CASSIRGGSREQYF.

The chain joins TRBV7-3 to TRBJ2-1; weak D call: TRBD2 (6 bases). This CDR3 spans 11 amino acids. CDR1 SGHTA and CDR2 FQGTGA come from the germline V gene. The V gene lost 9 bases and the J gene lost 6 bases, with 9 bases spanning the gap. The CDR3 nucleotides read TGTGCCAGTTCGGAGGGCAATGAGCAGTTCTTC. This sequence encodes CASSEGNEQFF.

The chain uses TRBV20-1 and TRBJ1-1; no clear D gene. Germline V gives CDR1 DFQATT, CDR2 SNEGSKA (reference sequence). The CDR3 extends over 11 amino acids. The ends were cut back, 3 bases at V and 11 bases at J, with 13 bases in the middle. CDR3 bases: TGCAGTGCTAGGTTGTATGCTCGGGCTTTCTTT. Translating gives CSARLYARAFF.

This chain joins TRBV24-1 and TRBJ2-1; D is ambiguous. Between the trimmed V and J ends, which lost 7 bases and 4 bases, there was a span of 4 bases. This CDR3 is 11 amino acids long. Per the germline V gene, CDR1 is KGHDR and CDR2 is SFDVKD. CDR3 sequence reads: CATSGYNEQFF. For the CDR3, the DNA is TGTGCCACCAGCGGGTACAATGAGCAGTTCTTC.

This clone has only one observation. CDR3 amino acids: CASSLNRGGQPQHF. DNA for the CDR3: TGTGCCAGCAGTTTAAATCGGGGAGGTCAGCCCCAGCATTTT. The rearrangement joins TRBV28 to TRBJ1-5; D gene unclear. V lost 2 bases, J lost 6 bases, and 11 bases lay in between. Germline V CDR1 and CDR2: MDHEN, SYDVKM. CDR3 size: 14 residues.

The chain has TRBV10-2 and TRBJ2-1; D ambiguous. CDR1 WSHSY and CDR2 SAAADI come from the germline V gene. V lost 2 bases and J 5 bases, leaving 13 bases between the germline ends. The CDR3 is 15 residues long. The CDR3 DNA sequence: TGCGCCAGCAGTGAGGCCCCTGGCAGAAACAATGAGCAGTTCTTC. This encodes CASSEAPGRNNEQFF.

Here the CDR3 reads CASSRDFAGTQYF. CDR3 DNA sequence: TGTGCCAGCAGCCGAGACTTTGCCGGGACCCAGTACTTC. The chain is built from TRBV3-1 (or the pseudogene TRBV3-2) and TRBJ2-5; unclear D gene. From germline, CDR1 is LGHDT and CDR2 YNNKEL (reference sequence). The CDR3 consists of 13 residues. Trimming shortened V by 4 bases and J by 7 bases, and 13 bases separated the two germline ends.

The chain's CDR3 is CAWSVATGGTKNIQYF. The CDR3 nucleotides read TGTGCCTGGAGTGTAGCTACAGGGGGGACCAAAAACATTCAGTACTTC. This chain uses TRBV30 with TRBJ2-4, with 8 bases fitting TRBD1. V lost 0 bases to trimming and J lost 2 bases; unmatched junction nucleotides: 6. The CDR3 length is 16 residues. Germline CDR1 is GTSNPN and CDR2 is SVGIG (reference sequence).